This T cell receptor beta chain was captured in a study of PD-1 blockade in classical Hodgkin lymphoma. Noted time point: cycle 4 day 1 (C4D1), after six to seven weeks of nivolumab. All the patients suffered relapse after autologous stem cell transplantation, and brentuximab vedotin exposure differed. Profiling relied on immunoSEQ multiplex PCR, and the TCRdb table lists in-frame clones only, not all of them. The sample carries 25,000 to 35,000 clones, more than 65% recorded once. The V gene's germline CDR1 is ENHRY and CDR2 SYGVKD. The CDR3 is 13 amino acids. Trimming stripped 3 bases from V and 5 bases from J, with 11 bases between.

The sample consisted of peripheral blood mononuclear cells (PBMCs), taken before the fourth cycle of nivolumab. The rearrangement uses TRBV10-3 and TRBJ2-7, with no clear D. The clonotype originates from a human donor with classical Hodgkin lymphoma. The chain's CDR3 is CAISDHPRDEQYF. The CDR3 nucleotides are TGTGCCATCAGTGATCATCCCCGTGACGAGCAGTACTTC.